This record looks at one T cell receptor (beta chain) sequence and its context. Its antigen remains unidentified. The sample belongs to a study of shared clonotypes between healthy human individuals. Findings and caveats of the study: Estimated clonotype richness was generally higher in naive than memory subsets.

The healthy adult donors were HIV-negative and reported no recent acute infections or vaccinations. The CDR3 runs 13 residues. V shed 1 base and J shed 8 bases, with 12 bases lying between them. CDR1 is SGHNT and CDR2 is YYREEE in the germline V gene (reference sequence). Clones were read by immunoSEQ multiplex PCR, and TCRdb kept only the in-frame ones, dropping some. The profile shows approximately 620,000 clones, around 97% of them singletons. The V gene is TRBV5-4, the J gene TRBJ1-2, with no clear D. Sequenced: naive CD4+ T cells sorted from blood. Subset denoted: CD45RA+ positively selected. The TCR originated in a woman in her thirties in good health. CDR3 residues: CASSLPTLDGYTF. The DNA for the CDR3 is TGTGCCAGCAGCTTGCCTACACTTGACGGCTACACCTTC.